This TCR beta chain was sequenced in a study of beta chain features in type 1 diabetes. Study-level background: Sorted cells examined across all samples numbered more than 100 million.

This clone was observed a handful of times. Trimming took off 3 bases at V and 0 bases at J, with 3 bases between the two ends. This CDR3 has 13 residues. Germline V CDR1 and CDR2: SGHTA, FQGTGA. All of the isolated RNA was reverse transcribed, so expressed TCRB transcripts were sequenced. Profiling relied on immunoSEQ multiplex PCR, and the TCRdb table lists in-frame clones only, not all of them. The sample records 350,000 or so clones, around 19% being singletons. The V gene is TRBV7-3, the J gene TRBJ2-1, with no clear D. The clonotype comes from a woman younger than 35 in good health. The sequencing input was naive CD4+ T cells from blood. The CDR3 spells CASSLSSYNEQFF. The CDR3 DNA sequence: TGTGCCAGCAGCTTGAGCTCCTACAATGAGCAGTTCTTC.